The clone carrying this T cell receptor beta chain occurred a few times. Its antigen is not identified. TCRdb redid the calling of the 5' RACE reads with MiXCR, one entry per CDR3 protein. This sample has 350,000 to 450,000 distinct CDR3 sequences; around 20% occur once, and the top ten carry roughly a sixth. This sample is part of a study of T cells after yellow fever vaccination. Findings of the study overall: In post-booster samples, most primary-vaccination clones reappeared (approximately 95% CD4, roughly 89% CD8). The study noted that FACS-sorted repertoires could contain abundant clonotypes contaminating from the bulk population. Weaker in magnitude, the secondary response showed a faster peak on day 5 versus 15.

The CDR3 spans 12 residues. The germline V gene encodes CDR1 MNHEY and CDR2 SVGEGT. V gave up 7 bases and J gave up 6 bases; unmatched junction bases: 4. This sequence originates from a man aged 18-30 years who received the YFV17D yellow fever vaccine. The sample was PBMCs, taken before the yellow fever booster vaccination. The chain has TRBV6-2 or TRBV6-3 and TRBJ1-1; 8 bases fit TRBD1. Here the CDR3 DNA reads TGTGCCAGCACACAGGGGGGCCCTGAAGCTTTCTTT. It yields the protein CASTQGGPEAFF.